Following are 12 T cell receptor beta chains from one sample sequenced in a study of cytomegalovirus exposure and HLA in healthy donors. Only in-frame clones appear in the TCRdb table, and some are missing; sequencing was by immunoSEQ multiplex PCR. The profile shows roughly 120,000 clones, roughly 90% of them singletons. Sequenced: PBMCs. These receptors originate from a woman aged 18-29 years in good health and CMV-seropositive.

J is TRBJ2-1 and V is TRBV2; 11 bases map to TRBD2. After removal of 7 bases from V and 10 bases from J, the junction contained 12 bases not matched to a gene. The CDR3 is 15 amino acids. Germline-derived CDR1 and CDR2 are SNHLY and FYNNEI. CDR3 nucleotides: TGTGCCAGCATTTCCTCCTATGGACTAGCGGGCGAGCAGTTCTTC. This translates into CASISSYGLAGEQFF.

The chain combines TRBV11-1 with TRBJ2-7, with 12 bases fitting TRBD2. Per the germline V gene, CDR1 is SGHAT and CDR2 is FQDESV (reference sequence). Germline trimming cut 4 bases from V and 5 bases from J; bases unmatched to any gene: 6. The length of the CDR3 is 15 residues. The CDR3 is CASSSRTSGAHEQYF. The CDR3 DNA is TGTGCCAGCAGCTCCCGGACTAGCGGGGCCCACGAGCAGTACTTC.

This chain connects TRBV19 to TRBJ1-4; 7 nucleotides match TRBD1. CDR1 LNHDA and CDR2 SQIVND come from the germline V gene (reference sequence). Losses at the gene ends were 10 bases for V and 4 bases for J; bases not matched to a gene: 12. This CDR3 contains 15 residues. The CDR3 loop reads CATATGKHGNEKLFF. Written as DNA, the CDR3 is TGTGCCACCGCGACAGGGAAACACGGTAATGAAAAACTGTTTTTT.

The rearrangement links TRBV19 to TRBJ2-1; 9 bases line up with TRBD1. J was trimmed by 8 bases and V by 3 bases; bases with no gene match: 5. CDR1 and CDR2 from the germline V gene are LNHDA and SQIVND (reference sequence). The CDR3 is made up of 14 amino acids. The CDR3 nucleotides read TGTGCCAGTAGTATTCTGGGACAGGGTGATGAGCAGTTCTTC. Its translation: CASSILGQGDEQFF.

The CDR3 nucleotides read TGTGCCAGCAGCCCCCGGTCTAGAACCTCTGGAAACACCATATATTTT. Amino acids: CASSPRSRTSGNTIYF. The chain has TRBV7-9 and TRBJ1-3, with D unclear. V shed 5 bases and J shed 0 bases, with 14 bases lying between them. The CDR3 length is 16 residues. Germline V gives CDR1 SEHNR, CDR2 FQNEAQ (reference sequence).

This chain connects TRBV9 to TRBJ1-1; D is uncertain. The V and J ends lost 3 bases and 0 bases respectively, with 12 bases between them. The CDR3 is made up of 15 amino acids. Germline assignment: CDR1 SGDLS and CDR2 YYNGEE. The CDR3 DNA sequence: TGTGCCAGCAGCGCTTTAGACACTCTGAACACTGAAGCTTTCTTT. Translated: CASSALDTLNTEAFF.

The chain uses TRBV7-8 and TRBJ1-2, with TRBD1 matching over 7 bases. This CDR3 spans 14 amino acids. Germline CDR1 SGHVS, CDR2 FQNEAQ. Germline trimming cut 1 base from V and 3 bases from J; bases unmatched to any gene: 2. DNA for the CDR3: TGTGCCAGCAGCTTAGACAGGGGTGACTATGGCTACACCTTC. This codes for CASSLDRGDYGYTF.

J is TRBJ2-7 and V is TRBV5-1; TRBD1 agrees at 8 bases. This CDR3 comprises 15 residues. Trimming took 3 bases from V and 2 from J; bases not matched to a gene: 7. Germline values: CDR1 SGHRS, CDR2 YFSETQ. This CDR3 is CASSSGQGYTYEQYF. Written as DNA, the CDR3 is TGCGCCAGCAGCTCCGGACAGGGTTACACCTACGAGCAGTACTTC.

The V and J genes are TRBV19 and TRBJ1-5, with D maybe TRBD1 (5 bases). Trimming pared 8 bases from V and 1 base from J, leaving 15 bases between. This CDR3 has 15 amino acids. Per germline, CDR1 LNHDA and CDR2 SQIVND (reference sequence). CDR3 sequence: CASSTTRTSNQPQHF. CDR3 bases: TGTGCCAGTTCCACCACTCGGACAAGCAATCAGCCCCAGCATTTT.

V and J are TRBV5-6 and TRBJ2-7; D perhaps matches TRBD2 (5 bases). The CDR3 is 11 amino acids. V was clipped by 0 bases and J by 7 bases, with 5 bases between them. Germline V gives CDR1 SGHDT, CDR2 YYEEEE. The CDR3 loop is CASSLAGEQYF. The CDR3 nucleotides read TGTGCCAGCAGCTTGGCGGGAGAGCAGTACTTC.

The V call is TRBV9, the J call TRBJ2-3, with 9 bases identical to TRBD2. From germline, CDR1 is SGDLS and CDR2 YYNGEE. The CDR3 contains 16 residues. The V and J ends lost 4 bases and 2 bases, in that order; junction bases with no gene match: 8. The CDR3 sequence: CASSPIAGAYTDTQYF. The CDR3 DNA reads TGTGCCAGCAGCCCCATAGCGGGAGCCTACACAGATACGCAGTATTTT.

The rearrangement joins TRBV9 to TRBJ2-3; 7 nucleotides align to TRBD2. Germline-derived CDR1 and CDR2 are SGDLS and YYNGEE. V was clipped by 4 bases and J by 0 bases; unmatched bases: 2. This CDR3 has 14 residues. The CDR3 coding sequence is TGTGCCAGCAGCACGGGAGGAAGCACAGATACGCAGTATTTT. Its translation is CASSTGGSTDTQYF.